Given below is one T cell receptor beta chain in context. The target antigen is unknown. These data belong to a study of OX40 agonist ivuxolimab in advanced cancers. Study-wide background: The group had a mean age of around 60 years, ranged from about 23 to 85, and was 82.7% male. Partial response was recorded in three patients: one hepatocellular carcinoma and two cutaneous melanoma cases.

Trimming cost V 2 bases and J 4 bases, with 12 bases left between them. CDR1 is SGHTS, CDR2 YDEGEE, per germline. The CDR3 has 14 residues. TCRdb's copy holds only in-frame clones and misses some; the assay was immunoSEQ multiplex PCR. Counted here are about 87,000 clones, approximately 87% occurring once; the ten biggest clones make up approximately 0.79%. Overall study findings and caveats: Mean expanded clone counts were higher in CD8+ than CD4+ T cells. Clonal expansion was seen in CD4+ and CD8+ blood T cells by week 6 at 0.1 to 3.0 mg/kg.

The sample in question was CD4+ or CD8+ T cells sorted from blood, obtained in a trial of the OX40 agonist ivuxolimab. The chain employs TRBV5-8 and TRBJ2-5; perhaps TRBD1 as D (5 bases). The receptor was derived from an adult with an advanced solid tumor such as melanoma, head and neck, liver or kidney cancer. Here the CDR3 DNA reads TGTGCCAGCAGCTTTGGACAAAAATCAGAGACCCAGTACTTC. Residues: CASSFGQKSETQYF.